Reported below is one T cell receptor beta chain. The target of this receptor is not known. No much larger clone exists at a distance of one base, and base qualities are not known. This sample stems from a study of cytomegalovirus exposure and HLA in healthy donors (dated by TCRdb to the late 2010s). Background on the whole study: An earlier analysis of approximately 640 of the donors reported about 290 Gb of sequence data and 100 million to 130 million unique TCR beta sequences from approximately 180 million T cells. Both class I and class II loci were covered by HLA typing, at four-digit resolution. Approximately 310 gigabases of sequencing data and 91 million or so unique TCR sequences made up an early release that covered some 640 HLA-typed donors. A later genetic analysis took genome-wide SNP genotypes for about three fifths of the roughly 670 donors and used that subset as a discovery cohort. A later analysis re-analyzed previously published TCR beta repertoires from hundreds of donors and added high-resolution HLA genotyping to study TCR occurrence patterns. Every discovery cohort repertoire had been produced on one sequencing platform. High-throughput TCR immunosequencing, statistical association of individual TCRs with disease status, and machine learning were combined to predict cytomegalovirus infection status. Across some 400 genotyped donors of the cohort, an average of about 240,000 unique TCR beta nucleotide sequences per donor were sequenced, and around 20% of those sequences were non-productive. An earlier analysis of around 580 of the donors used high-throughput TCR beta sequencing to judge whether each TCR beta V gene segment behaved as functional or pseudogenic. Of the 300 to 400 genotyped donors, about 80% fell in the genetic ancestry cluster associated with self-reported Caucasian donors. Rather than using new phenotypic data, the later analysis identified candidate immune exposures from TCR beta sequences and from how often those sequences occurred across donors. Besides the first cohort of around 700 subjects, a separate validation cohort made up of roughly 130 different subjects was used. Typing coverage varied by locus: 629-630 donors for A, B, C, DRB1 and DQB1; more than 500 for DQA1; about 600 for DPA1; more than 450 for DPB1. Alongside the repertoire data, information on donor age, sex, ethnicity and CMV serostatus was compiled. The study profiled the T cell repertoires of about 720 subjects by immunosequencing and related them to cytomegalovirus serostatus. The study was designed to test whether signatures of past pathogen exposure could be identified by cataloging public T cell receptors. Several DR-DQ haplotypes were handled as single units for association and clustering because linkage in the cohort was strong. The research as a whole found: Because counts were too low, approximately 18 rarely observed V segments, including chromosome 9 orphons, were excluded from the earlier analysis of around 640 of the donors. Linkage disequilibrium might explain the correlated functional status among segregating V segments, but an unknown experimental factor could not be ruled out. The study gave a list of 150 to 200 TCR beta chains associated with cytomegalovirus. Most TCR sequences were observed very rarely across donors, whereas some public TCRs were present in many individuals. A later genetic analysis reported fewer N-insertions in productive TCRs among donors in an Asian-associated ancestry cluster than the roughly 700-donor mean. A later analysis found that TCR association rates varied across HLA loci, with DRB1 alleles showing the most associated TCRs and HLA-C alleles the fewest. Cytomegalovirus status was reported to be diagnosed by the classifier with high specificity and sensitivity in both the original and validation cohorts. In this cohort, only TCR beta chains were sequenced, and detectable features were limited by the absence of alpha or paired-chain data. Three of the identified cytomegalovirus-associated TCR beta chains were confirmed in vitro to be specific for cytomegalovirus antigens. A further reported finding was that TCR beta sequences accurately predicted the HLA-A and HLA-B alleles for most subjects in the first cohort. In a later analysis, HLA-associated TCR beta chains showed more clonal expansion and lower generation probabilities than non-associated chains that were equally common. The presence/absence analyses assumed that sequencing depth was roughly uniform across donors, and that assumption may not be true. When HLA alleles, especially DR and DQ, strongly co-occurred, attributing TCR associations to individual alleles was difficult. Because HLA typing was missing for some donors at each locus, association tests included only the typed subset. The authors suggested that the approach could potentially be generalized to other disease states and immunological phenotypes. Some IMGT-functional V segments, including TRBV6-2 and TRBV6-3, could not be told apart with the 87-base-pair reads, so those segments were excluded. Specific HLA alleles were associated with roughly 17,000 TCR beta sequences at a false discovery rate of 0.05 in a later analysis. For the cohort, immune exposure information was limited to CMV serostatus. A later analysis reported that several top co-occurrence clusters appeared linked to parvovirus B19, influenza, CMV and Epstein-Barr virus. A later analysis found that most CMV-associated TCR beta chains appeared HLA-restricted, with HLA associations seemingly driven largely by CMV exposure. A later genetic analysis associated a missense DCLRE1C variant with V-gene and J-gene trimming of TCR beta chains, and an independent cohort replicated the association. The sequencing pipeline was judged likely to have produced a cluster of highly shared sequence variants as a technical artifact. In an earlier analysis of more than 450 of the donors, most TCR beta V segments were observed in productive rearrangements about 90% or about 30% of the time, broadly matching IMGT annotations.

The cohort was made up of roughly 670 healthy bone marrow donors. At the time of sampling, all cohort members were nominally healthy, though unrecorded immune exposures were likely present. The donor was CMV seropositive and was included in the group of about 290 seropositive cohort members. A peripheral blood sample was provided by each donor, and peripheral blood mononuclear cells were used for TCR beta sequencing. Genomic DNA was extracted from the blood cell samples with the Qiagen DNeasy Blood Extraction Kit. Trimmed from V: 3 bases; trimmed from J: 5 bases; junction bases lacking a gene match: 7. The CDR3 covers 15 residues, taking in both the cysteine and the phenylalanine. Kept here is only the CDR3 DNA, which spans 45 bases and is read in frame from base 1. CDR1 and CDR2 (SGHNT, YENEEA) derive from the germline V gene. Receptor libraries were prepared by the immunoSEQ multiplex PCR assay. A mixture of 60 forward primers for TCR Vbeta segments and 13 reverse primers for TCR Jbeta segments was used in the multiplex PCR. The CDR3 region of rearranged TCR beta genes was amplified from genomic DNA with a multiplex PCR assay. On the Illumina HiSeq System, the amplified TCR beta libraries were sequenced as 87-base-pair reads. The authors' pipeline ran thus. A later analysis tallied around 82 million unique TCR beta chains across the 660 or so repertoires, and some 12 million of those chains were shared by two or more donors. Raw reads were error-corrected and collapsed into unique sequences by a nearest-neighbor algorithm in which closely related sequences were merged to remove PCR and sequencing errors. To assign V, D and J gene segments, CDR3 sequences were aligned to IMGT reference sequences. For a sequence to be retained, a match of at least six nucleotides was required to both a V gene segment and a J gene segment. Rearrangements were classified as productive when the CDR3 lacked stop codons and remained in frame with V and J, and all other rearrangements were classified as non-productive. Following IMGT convention, CDR3 was defined as the stretch from the second conserved V-encoded cysteine to the conserved J-encoded phenylalanine. In an earlier analysis of roughly 580 of the donors, sequences lacking an unambiguous match to a single V gene segment were excluded. In an earlier analysis of approximately 560 of the donors, a V segment was called functional when productive rearrangements were above 56.7%, and segregating when the standard deviation between donors exceeded 5%. A statistical classification framework was developed to diagnose cytomegalovirus status using the catalog of TCR beta chain sequences. A later analysis assigned V and J genes by comparing TCR nucleotide sequences with IMGT/GENE-DB human TR gene sequences. Using the TCRdist pipeline, a later analysis assigned CDR3 sequences along with most-parsimonious VDJ recombination scenarios. In a later analysis, each TCR beta chain was defined by its CDR3 amino acid sequence together with its V-gene family, and reads lacking a unique V-gene family were excluded. As a way to deal with suspected cross-contamination and a sequencing artifact, a later analysis dropped 592 nucleotide sequences that were highly shared and had low generation probability. In a later analysis, a clonal expansion index for each public chain was calculated from normalized within-repertoire ranks of inferred template counts. Generation probabilities in a later analysis came from a VDJ recombination model fitted to out-of-frame rearrangements, and those results were checked against IGoR. Hypergeometric tests were used in a later analysis to score TCR-TCR, TCR-HLA and TCR-CMV co-occurrence, with a repertoire-size bias correction applied to the TCR pairs. In a later analysis, false discovery rates were estimated by permuting HLA or CMV assignments 20 times. In a later analysis, co-occurring TCRs were grouped with DBSCAN, and TCRdist sequence similarity was added when clustering was performed within HLA-allele-positive subsets. Co-occurrence clustering excluded repertoires with fewer than 30,000 or more than 120,000 public chains, plus five with anomalous nucleotide sharing. TCRdb took over this immuneACCESS table, retaining in-frame rearrangements with V and J assigned. Such tables are incomplete; in checked studies, under half of the missing clones stem from an unresolved V gene, and the remainder is unexplained. V and J calls and clone size are given by that table; D and trimming were obtained from the DNA. The sample yields some 110,000 clones; 76% were counted once. Clones ranked in the top ten supply about 5.4% of the sample.

This receptor was identified in a woman aged 18-35 years in good health and CMV-seropositive. Specimen: PBMCs. The V and J genes are TRBV11-3 and TRBJ2-3, and 8 junction bases match TRBD2. The CDR3 has the sequence CASSFGLAVGDTQYF. Read as DNA, the sequence is TGTGCCAGCAGCTTTGGACTAGCAGTTGGAGATACGCAGTATTTT. Here the CDR3 is joined to the reference TRBV11-3 and TRBJ2-3 genes, and the full variable domain is: EAGVVQSPRYKIIEKKQPVAFWCNPISGHNTLYWYLQNLGQGPELLIRYENEEAVDDSQLPKDRFSAERLKGVDSTLKIQPAELGDSAVYLCASSFGLAVGDTQYFGPGTRLTVL.